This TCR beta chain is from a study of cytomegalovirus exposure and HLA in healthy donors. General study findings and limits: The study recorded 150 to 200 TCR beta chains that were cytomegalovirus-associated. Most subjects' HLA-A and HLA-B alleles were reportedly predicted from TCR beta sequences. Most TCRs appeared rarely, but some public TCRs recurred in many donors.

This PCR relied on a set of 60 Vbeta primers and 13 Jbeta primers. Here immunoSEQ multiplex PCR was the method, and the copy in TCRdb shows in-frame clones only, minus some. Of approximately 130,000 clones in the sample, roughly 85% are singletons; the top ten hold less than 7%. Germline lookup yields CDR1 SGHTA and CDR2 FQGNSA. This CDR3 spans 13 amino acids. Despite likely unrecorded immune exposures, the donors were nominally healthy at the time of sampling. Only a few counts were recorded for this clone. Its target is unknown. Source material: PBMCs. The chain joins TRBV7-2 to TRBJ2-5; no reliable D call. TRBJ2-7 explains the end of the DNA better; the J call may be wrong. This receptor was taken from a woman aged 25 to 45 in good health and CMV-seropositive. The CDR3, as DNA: TGTGCCAGCAGCTTCGGTCCGCTCTACGAGCAGTACTTC. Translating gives CASSFGPLYEQYF.